The 29 T cell receptor beta chains given below trace back to one sample, sequenced in a study of PD-1 blockade in classical Hodgkin lymphoma. The patients all showed relapse after autologous stem cell transplantation, while their brentuximab vedotin exposure varied. Generated by immunoSEQ multiplex PCR, the TCRdb table keeps only in-frame clones and is missing some. The table has more than 20,000 clones, around 84% seen once; the top ten hold roughly 2.6%. This specimen was peripheral blood mononuclear cells (PBMCs), taken at baseline. The source is a human donor with classical Hodgkin lymphoma.

V usage is TRBV5-1 and J usage is TRBJ1-1; D gene ambiguous. CDR3 length equals 15 residues. The V gene's germline CDR1 is SGHRS and CDR2 YFSETQ. V lost 0 bases and J 0 bases, leaving 9 bases between the germline ends. CDR3 bases: TGCGCCAGCAGCTTGGCCGCCGGAGTGAACACTGAAGCTTTCTTT. As protein: CASSLAAGVNTEAFF.

The genes are TRBV2 and TRBJ1-5, with D perhaps matching TRBD1 (5 bases). Trimming removed 11 bases from V and 3 bases from J, with 14 bases in between. CDR1 and CDR2 from the germline V gene are SNHLY and FYNNEI. This CDR3 has 13 amino acids. For the CDR3, the DNA is TGTGCCCGATCCGGGGGTTCCAATCAGCCCCAGCATTTT. This encodes CARSGGSNQPQHF.

The chain links TRBV7-8 to TRBJ1-6; D is unresolved. Trimming took off 1 base at V and 0 bases at J, with 4 bases between the two ends. CDR3 length equals 15 residues. Per the germline V gene, CDR1 is SGHVS and CDR2 is FQNEAQ. DNA for the CDR3: TGTGCCAGCAGCTTAGAGGTCTCCTATAATTCACCCCTCCACTTT. Residues: CASSLEVSYNSPLHF.

The chain has TRBV30 and TRBJ2-3; D may correspond to TRBD1 or TRBD2 (5 bases each). CDR3 size: 14 residues. Germline CDR1 reads GTSNPN; CDR2 reads SVGIG (reference sequence). Trimming left V 8 bases short and J 1 base short, with 16 bases between. The CDR3 reads CATTRGTRTDTQYF. CDR3 DNA sequence: TGTGCCACAACCCGAGGGACCCGCACAGATACGCAGTATTTT.

V usage is TRBV27 and J usage is TRBJ2-1; 9 bases are a match to TRBD2. The CDR3 consists of 16 residues. Germline values: CDR1 MNHEY, CDR2 SMNVEV (reference sequence). V gave up 0 bases and J gave up 6 bases; unmatched junction bases: 6. The CDR3 bases are TGTGCCAGCAGTTTATCCAGTCGACTAGCGGCCAATGAGCAGTTCTTC. Translation: CASSLSSRLAANEQFF.

Here the CDR3 reads CASSPGGTDTQYF. The CDR3 DNA reads as TGTGCCAGCAGCCCAGGGGGCACAGATACGCAGTATTTT. V and J are TRBV6-5 and TRBJ2-3; tentative D call: TRBD1 (6 bases). The V gene lost 6 bases and the J gene lost 1 base, with 8 bases spanning the gap. CDR3 length: 13 residues. CDR1 and CDR2 (germline): MNHEY, SVGAGI.

The chain uses TRBV2 and TRBJ2-5; 15 bases are shared with TRBD2. The CDR3 spans 16 residues. Trimming removed 5 bases from V and 4 bases from J; junction bases left unmatched: 5. Germline values: CDR1 SNHLY, CDR2 FYNNEI. CDR3 coding DNA: TGTGCCAGCAGTTCGGGACTAGCGGGGGGCGGAGAGACCCAGTACTTC. It specifies CASSSGLAGGGETQYF. The full variable domain, in which reference TRBV2 and TRBJ2-5 provide the parts outside the CDR3, is EPEVTQTPSHQVTQMGQEVILRCVPISNHLYFYWYRQILGQKVEFLVSFYNNEISEKSEIFDDQFSVERPDGSNFTLKIRSTKLEDSAMYFCASSSGLAGGGETQYFGPGTRLLVL.

The rearrangement links TRBV19 to TRBJ1-2; D remains unclear. The V and J ends lost 5 bases and 5 bases respectively, with 15 bases between them. CDR1 and CDR2 from the germline V gene are LNHDA and SQIVND (reference sequence). The CDR3 runs to 14 residues. The CDR3 loop reads CASSPLRPGYGYTF. The CDR3 nucleotides read TGTGCCAGTAGTCCCCTCCGGCCGGGTTATGGCTACACCTTC.

V usage is TRBV7-8 and J usage is TRBJ1-2; no firm D call. Per germline, CDR1 SGHVS and CDR2 FQNEAQ. The V and J ends lost 0 bases and 4 bases respectively, with 9 bases between them. The length of the CDR3 is 14 residues. The CDR3: CASSLAGRIYGYTF. CDR3 nucleotide sequence: TGTGCCAGCAGCTTAGCGGGCCGAATCTATGGCTACACCTTC.

This rearrangement joins TRBV7-8 to TRBJ2-7; D is undetermined. Deletions cut 0 bases from V and 0 bases from J, with 9 bases between. Germline V gene sequence: CDR1 SGHVS, CDR2 FQNEAQ. This CDR3 region has 15 residues. The CDR3 region has the DNA TGTGCCAGCAGCTTAGCTTCCGTGAGCTCCTACGAGCAGTACTTC. Amino acids: CASSLASVSSYEQYF. The entire variable domain, with the rest obtained from reference TRBV7-8 and TRBJ2-7, is as follows: GAGVSQSPRYKVAKRGQDVALRCDPISGHVSLFWYQQALGQGPEFLTYFQNEAQLDKSGLPSDRFFAERPEGSVSTLKIQRTQQEDSAVYLCASSLASVSSYEQYFGPGTRLTVT.

The chain has TRBV30 and TRBJ1-2; no reliable D call. This CDR3 has 13 residues. Germline CDR1 reads GTSNPN; CDR2 reads SVGIG (reference sequence). The ends were cut back, 2 bases at V and 10 bases at J, with 17 bases in the middle. The CDR3: CAWSHDILESYTF. CDR3 nucleotide sequence: TGTGCCTGGAGTCATGACATTTTAGAGTCCTACACCTTC.

The gene calls are TRBV7-9 and TRBJ1-4, with TRBD1 as a possible D gene (5 bases). The CDR3 has 15 residues. Germline V gene sequence: CDR1 SEHNR, CDR2 FQNEAQ (reference sequence). The V end lost 3 bases, the J end lost 5 bases, and 13 bases lay between the germline ends. The CDR3 sequence: CASSFARDLNEKLFF. CDR3 DNA sequence: TGTGCCAGCAGCTTCGCCCGGGACTTGAATGAAAAACTGTTTTTT. Using reference TRBV7-9 and TRBJ1-4 for the parts outside the CDR3, the full variable domain is DTGVSQNPRHKITKRGQNVTFRCDPISEHNRLYWYRQTLGQGPEFLTYFQNEAQLEKSRLLSDRFSAERPKGSFSTLEIQRTEQGDSAMYLCASSFARDLNEKLFFGSGTQLSVL.

The chain has TRBV30 and TRBJ1-1; 7 bases agree with TRBD1. Germline lookup yields CDR1 GTSNPN and CDR2 SVGIG (reference sequence). The trim removed 3 bases at V and 3 bases at J, leaving 13 bases unmatched. CDR3 size: 16 residues. The DNA of the CDR3 is TGTGCCTGGAGGCCCCGGGACAGCCCGCCTGACACTGAAGCTTTCTTT. This gives the protein CAWRPRDSPPDTEAFF.

The chain is built from TRBV5-1 and TRBJ2-3; no definite D call. CDR3 length: 13 amino acids. V lost 0 bases and J lost 0, with 2 bases in between. In germline, CDR1 is SGHRS, CDR2 YFSETQ. The CDR3 loop is CASSLGSTDTQYF. The CDR3 DNA is TGCGCCAGCAGCTTGGGGAGCACAGATACGCAGTATTTT.

This clone was observed a few times. The chain links TRBV7-9 to TRBJ2-2; D ambiguous. The germline CDR1 and CDR2 sequences are SEHNR and FQNEAQ (reference sequence). The CDR3 covers 13 residues. V lost 7 bases to trimming and J lost 8 bases, with 14 bases between them. CDR3 in amino acids: CASTPYSPGELFF. Here the CDR3 DNA reads TGTGCCAGCACCCCGTATAGTCCGGGGGAGCTGTTTTTT. Combining the CDR3 with reference TRBV7-9 and TRBJ2-2 gives the whole variable domain DTGVSQNPRHKITKRGQNVTFRCDPISEHNRLYWYRQTLGQGPEFLTYFQNEAQLEKSRLLSDRFSAERPKGSFSTLEIQRTEQGDSAMYLCASTPYSPGELFFGEGSRLTVL.

This clone was picked up one time. J is TRBJ1-2 and V is TRBV5-1; possibly TRBD1 for D (6 bases). The germline CDR1 and CDR2 sequences are SGHRS and YFSETQ. The CDR3 has 14 residues. Trimming shortened V by 0 bases and J by 4 bases, and 10 bases separated the two germline ends. In DNA, the CDR3 is TGCGCCAGCAGCTTGGCCCTACAGGGCTATGGCTACACCTTC. It yields the protein CASSLALQGYGYTF. Together with reference TRBV5-1 and TRBJ1-2, the CDR3 gives the full variable domain: KAGVTQTPRYLIKTRGQQVTLSCSPISGHRSVSWYQQTPGQGLQFLFEYFSETQRNKGNFPGRFSGRQFSNSRSEMNVSTLELGDSALYLCASSLALQGYGYTFGSGTRLTVV.

The CDR3 DNA reads TGCGCCAGCAGCTTGGGAGGGGGTTACAATCAGCCCCAGCATTTT. It encodes CASSLGGGYNQPQHF. V and J are TRBV5-1 and TRBJ1-5, with D perhaps TRBD1 (6 bases). Germline V lookup: CDR1 SGHRS, CDR2 YFSETQ. Trimming left V 0 bases short and J 3 bases short, with 10 bases between. The CDR3 sequence is 15 residues long.

The V and J genes are TRBV16 and TRBJ2-7; 11 nucleotides line up with TRBD1. This CDR3 has 15 amino acids. The V gene's germline CDR1 is KGHSY and CDR2 FQNENV. Trimming at V came to 4 bases and at J to 3 bases, leaving 5 bases not matched to a gene. The CDR3 spells CASSLTGTGGYEQYF. CDR3 bases: TGTGCCAGCAGCCTTACCGGGACAGGGGGCTACGAGCAGTACTTC. Filled out from reference TRBV16 and TRBJ2-7, the complete variable domain reads GEEVAQTPKHLVRGEGQKAKLYCAPIKGHSYVFWYQQVLKNEFKFLISFQNENVFDETGMPKERFSAKCLPNSPCSLEIQATKLEDSAVYFCASSLTGTGGYEQYFGPGTRLTVT.

This rearrangement joins TRBV2 to TRBJ2-1; 7 bases are shared with TRBD2. Trimming cost V 5 bases and J 0 bases; bases outside gene matches: 4. This CDR3 contains 15 residues. Germline-derived CDR1 and CDR2 are SNHLY and FYNNEI. The DNA of the CDR3 is TGTGCCAGCAGTTCCGGGGGGAGCTCCTACAATGAGCAGTTCTTC. Protein: CASSSGGSSYNEQFF.

The chain is built from TRBV9 and TRBJ1-1; possible D gene TRBD1, 5 bases. Trimming shortened V by 6 bases and J by 3 bases, and 18 bases separated the two germline ends. Germline V CDR1 and CDR2: SGDLS, YYNGEE. The CDR3 extends over 15 amino acids. The CDR3 DNA is TGTGCCAGCACCCCAGGTGGGGGAACTTACACTGAAGCTTTCTTT. It is translated as CASTPGGGTYTEAFF.

The CDR3 bases are TGTGCCAGCAGCCAAAGGGGGGCTAGCGGGGGTCAAGAGACCCAGTACTTC. The encoded protein is CASSQRGASGGQETQYF. The chain uses TRBV7-2 and TRBJ2-5, with TRBD2 matching over 10 bases. Germline V lookup: CDR1 SGHTA, CDR2 FQGNSA. Germline trimming cut 5 bases from V and 2 bases from J; bases unmatched to any gene: 11. The CDR3 sequence is 17 residues long.

The chain links TRBV7-2 to TRBJ1-5; D is uncertain. Trimming stripped 1 base from V and 7 bases from J, with 8 bases between. The CDR3 has 13 residues. From germline, CDR1 is SGHTA and CDR2 FQGNSA. As DNA, the CDR3 is TGTGCCAGCAGCTTAGATCCTGCGCAGCCCCAGCATTTT. Protein product: CASSLDPAQPQHF.

The rearrangement uses TRBV7-9 and TRBJ2-3; D is perhaps TRBD1 or TRBD2 (6 bases each). Trimming pared 1 base from V and 2 bases from J, leaving 10 bases between. Germline assignment: CDR1 SEHNR and CDR2 FQNEAQ (reference sequence). The CDR3 contains 15 residues. The CDR3 protein is CASSLGGAITDTQYF. CDR3 sequence (DNA): TGTGCCAGCAGCTTAGGGGGGGCCATCACAGATACGCAGTATTTT.

The genes are TRBV11-2 and TRBJ2-5; 11 positions match TRBD1. With 6 bases clipped from V and 4 bases from J, the junction kept 4 bases outside the gene matches. The CDR3 length is 14 residues. Germline loops: CDR1 SGHAT, CDR2 FQNNGV. The CDR3 loop reads CASSPDRGRETQYF. In DNA form, the CDR3 reads TGTGCCAGCAGTCCGGACAGGGGGCGAGAGACCCAGTACTTC.

This chain connects TRBV19 to TRBJ2-3, with 11 bases lining up with TRBD2. The CDR3 has 17 residues. Germline lookup yields CDR1 LNHDA and CDR2 SQIVND (reference sequence). V gave up 10 bases and J gave up 5 bases; unmatched junction bases: 17. Here the CDR3 reads CATKLTIAGGPGDTQYF. CDR3 DNA sequence: TGTGCCACCAAACTAACGATAGCGGGGGGGCCGGGAGATACGCAGTATTTT.

This clone occurred once. This sequence joins TRBV7-2 and TRBJ1-6; D unresolved. The CDR3 loop spans 17 amino acids. In germline, CDR1 is SGHTA, CDR2 FQGNSA. V lost 2 bases to trimming and J lost 1 base, with 12 bases between them. CDR3: CASSLNRIQSYNSPLHF. In nucleotides, the CDR3 is TGTGCCAGCAGCTTAAATCGGATCCAGTCCTATAATTCACCCCTCCACTTT.

The CDR3 here is CASSLQGGYTEAFF. CDR3 bases: TGTGCCAGCAGCTTACAGGGTGGGTACACTGAAGCTTTCTTT. The chain couples TRBV7-8 to TRBJ1-1; tentative D call: TRBD1 (5 bases). The CDR3 contains 14 residues. The germline CDR1 and CDR2 sequences are SGHVS and FQNEAQ. V dropped 2 bases and J dropped 3 bases, with 10 bases sitting between them.

The genes are TRBV4-1 and TRBJ1-1, with D hard to call. The CDR3 has 17 amino acids. The V and J ends lost 3 bases and 0 bases respectively, with 17 bases between them. CDR1 is MGHRA and CDR2 is YSYEKL in the germline V gene. CDR3 DNA sequence: TGCGCCAGCAGCCAGACCCCCCCCACTACGGTGAACACTGAAGCTTTCTTT. Protein product: CASSQTPPTTVNTEAFF.

V usage is TRBV9 and J usage is TRBJ2-3, with unresolved D. The CDR3 is 13 amino acids. V shed 0 bases and J shed 1 base, with 3 bases lying between them. CDR1 is SGDLS, CDR2 YYNGEE, per germline. CDR3 sequence (DNA): TGTGCCAGCAGCGTAGGAGGCACAGATACGCAGTATTTT. Protein product: CASSVGGTDTQYF. Drawing the rest from reference TRBV9 and TRBJ2-3, the complete variable domain is DSGVTQTPKHLITATGQRVTLRCSPRSGDLSVYWYQQSLDQGLQFLIQYYNGEERAKGNILERFSAQQFPDLHSELNLSSLELGDSALYFCASSVGGTDTQYFGPGTRLTVL.